This entry features one T cell receptor beta chain sequence. Its antigen is unidentified. This sample is part of a study of T cell responses to AZD1222 COVID-19 vaccine. V shed 2 bases, J shed 5 bases, and the junction held 4 bases outside the gene matches. CDR1 ENHRY and CDR2 SYGVKD come from the germline V gene. This CDR3 has 15 residues. Profiling relied on immunoSEQ multiplex PCR, and the TCRdb table lists in-frame clones only, not all of them. The sample has approximately 150,000 clones, approximately 90% seen once. General study points: As reported, nearly half of all spike-specific TCRs target variant regions that are unmutated.

The sequencing here drew on peripheral blood, taken on day 0 of AZD1222 vaccination. The rearrangement uses TRBV10-3 and TRBJ2-5; 11 bases are a match to TRBD1. The clonotype comes from an adult in good health. The CDR3 region is CAISETDRGHETQYF. The CDR3 bases are TGTGCCATCAGTGAGACGGACAGGGGGCATGAGACCCAGTACTTC.